These 22 T cell receptor beta chains were sequenced from one sample in a study of CD8 T cells in Susac syndrome. Random-hexamer reverse transcription was applied to about 0.5 to 1 ug RNA. TCRdb re-called the immunoSEQ multiplex PCR reads with MiXCR, one entry per CDR3 protein. In the table there are approximately 150,000 distinct CDR3 sequences, approximately 93% of which are singletons. The source material was CD4+ T cells from PBMCs. Receptors were obtained from a human donor with multiple sclerosis.

This clonotype was observed a handful of times. The V and J genes are TRBV28 and TRBJ1-3; D is uncertain. V was shortened by 2 bases and J by 3 bases, with 8 bases between the two germline ends. From germline, CDR1 is MDHEN and CDR2 SYDVKM. This CDR3 is built from 14 residues. The CDR3 nucleotides read TGTGCCAGCAGTTTAGCAGGTCGTGGAAACACCATATATTTT. This encodes CASSLAGRGNTIYF.

The V and J genes are TRBV10-3 and TRBJ2-7; tentatively, D is TRBD1 or TRBD2 (6 bases each). The germline V gene has CDR1 ENHRY and CDR2 SYGVKD. Trimming pared 4 bases from V and 6 bases from J, leaving 16 bases between. This CDR3 has 14 residues. The CDR3 protein is CAISGGSGGGEQYF. The CDR3, as DNA: TGTGCCATCAGTGGGGGCTCCGGAGGGGGCGAGCAGTACTTC.

The genes are TRBV25-1 and TRBJ2-3; 15 bases agree with TRBD2. The CDR3 consists of 16 residues. Germline-derived CDR1 and CDR2 are MGHDK and SYGVNS. J was trimmed by 10 bases and V by 5 bases; bases with no gene match: 10. CDR3 nucleotides: TGTGCCAGCAGTTGGACTAGCGGGAGGGACCTCGGGGCGCAGTATTTT. The encoded protein is CASSWTSGRDLGAQYF.

The V call is TRBV5-4, the J call TRBJ2-7; no definite D call. Germline V lookup: CDR1 SGHNT, CDR2 YYREEE (reference sequence). CDR3 length equals 12 residues. Trimming took 2 bases from V and 6 from J, leaving 9 bases between them. CDR3 coding DNA: TGTGCCAGCAGCTTCCCGTCGAGCGAGCAGTACTTC. Protein: CASSFPSSEQYF.

This rearrangement joins TRBV19 to TRBJ1-1; the match to TRBD1 covers 7 bases. V was pared by 6 bases and J by 1 base, with 8 bases of the junction left unmatched. The CDR3 loop spans 15 amino acids. CDR1 is LNHDA, CDR2 SQIVND, per germline (reference sequence). CDR3 bases: TGTGCCAGTAGACAGGGGCTTTGGGCGAACACTGAAGCTTTCTTT. Its translation is CASRQGLWANTEAFF.

The chain joins TRBV28 to TRBJ2-2; tentative D call: TRBD1 (6 bases). Germline V gene lookup returns CDR1 MDHEN and CDR2 SYDVKM. This CDR3 is 16 amino acids long. V was pared by 5 bases and J by 0 bases, with 13 bases between. CDR3: CASSEGTRANTGELFF. Here the CDR3 DNA reads TGTGCCAGCAGTGAGGGGACACGAGCGAACACCGGGGAGCTGTTTTTT. The entire variable domain, with the rest obtained from reference TRBV28 and TRBJ2-2, is as follows: DVKVTQSSRYLVKRTGEKVFLECVQDMDHENMFWYRQDPGLGLRLIYFSYDVKMKEKGDIPEGYSVSREKKERFSLILESASTNQTSMYLCASSEGTRANTGELFFGEGSRLTVL.

Remarks on this clonotype: An end of the junction does not agree with germline; a read error may underlie this. This sequence joins TRBV4-1 and TRBJ2-1, with a possible D match to TRBD2 (5 bases). This CDR3 spans 14 amino acids. Germline CDR1 MGHRA, CDR2 YSYEKL. The CDR3 bases are TGCGCCAGCAGCCAAGGGCAGTCTCGGGGTAGCCAGATCTTC. Protein sequence: CASSQGQSRGSQIF.

The V and J genes are TRBV10-3 and TRBJ2-5; D call uncertain. The CDR3 is 15 residues long. CDR1 and CDR2 from the germline V gene are ENHRY and SYGVKD. V was pared by 0 bases and J by 4 bases, with 12 bases between. In nucleotides, the CDR3 is TGTGCCATCAGTGAGTCGGATCGGAAGGGAGAGACCCAGTACTTC. Amino acid sequence: CAISESDRKGETQYF.

The CDR3 reads CASSSTLASHRNIQYF. In DNA form, the CDR3 reads TGTGCCAGTAGTTCCACCCTGGCTAGCCACCGAAACATTCAGTACTTC. The gene calls are TRBV19 and TRBJ2-4, with a tentative D call TRBD2 (5 bases). The CDR3 covers 16 residues. The germline CDR1 and CDR2 sequences are LNHDA and SQIVND (reference sequence). Trimming removed 5 bases at V and 6 bases at J, with 20 bases between.

This clonotype was counted a few times. This chain uses TRBV7-2 with TRBJ1-1; TRBD1 matches at 10 bases. Unmatched junction bases numbered 1, after V lost 0 bases and J lost 3 bases. Germline V gene sequence: CDR1 SGHTA, CDR2 FQGNSA. The CDR3 runs 15 residues. This chain's CDR3 is CASSLAGTGDTEAFF. DNA for the CDR3: TGTGCCAGCAGCTTAGCTGGGACAGGGGACACTGAAGCTTTCTTT. The full variable domain, its missing parts supplied by reference TRBV7-2 and TRBJ1-1, is GAGVSQSPSNKVTEKGKDVELRCDPISGHTALYWYRQSLGQGLEFLIYFQGNSAPDKSGLPSDRFSAERTGGSVSTLTIQRTQQEDSAVYLCASSLAGTGDTEAFFGQGTRLTVV.

The genes are TRBV20-1 and TRBJ2-1, with 11 bases fitting TRBD1. With V trimmed by 5 bases and J by 7 bases, 4 bases remained unmatched. The CDR3 extends over 13 amino acids. Germline V CDR1 and CDR2: DFQATT, SNEGSKA (reference sequence). Written as DNA, the CDR3 is TGCAGTGCTTACGGACAGGGGGCGAATGAGCAGTTCTTC. This sequence encodes CSAYGQGANEQFF.

The rearrangement uses TRBV20-1 and TRBJ2-5, with 8 bases lining up with TRBD1. There are 14 residues in the CDR3. CDR1 DFQATT and CDR2 SNEGSKA come from the germline V gene (reference sequence). Losses at the gene ends were 6 bases for V and 4 bases for J; bases not matched to a gene: 10. This chain's CDR3 is CSAGGTGDPETQYF. The CDR3 DNA reads as TGCAGTGCAGGCGGGACAGGAGACCCAGAGACCCAGTACTTC.

The chain is built from TRBV10-3 and TRBJ2-1; no clear D gene. Germline V gives CDR1 ENHRY, CDR2 SYGVKD. The CDR3 is 13 residues long. The germline V and J ends were trimmed by 0 bases and 12 bases, with 12 bases remaining between them. The CDR3 sequence: CAISESNGVGQFF. For the CDR3, the DNA is TGTGCCATCAGTGAGTCGAACGGAGTTGGGCAGTTCTTC.

V and J are TRBV2 and TRBJ1-6; the match to TRBD1 covers 12 bases. Trimming took 6 bases from V and 8 from J; bases not matched to a gene: 8. The CDR3 loop spans 16 amino acids. Germline CDR1 is SNHLY and CDR2 is FYNNEI. The CDR3 DNA sequence: TGTGCCAGCAGGGGGACAGGGGGCTTGTTGGATTCACCCCTCCACTTT. Amino acid sequence: CASRGTGGLLDSPLHF.

There are a few counts of this clonotype. The chain joins TRBV6-6 to TRBJ2-4, with D possibly matching TRBD1 (6 bases). The V end lost 6 bases, the J end lost 6 bases, and 6 bases lay between the germline ends. CDR1 is MNHNY and CDR2 is SVGAGI in the germline V gene (reference sequence). The CDR3 loop spans 11 amino acids. CDR3 in DNA: TGTGCCAGCAGGGACAGAAACATTCAGTACTTC. Translating it yields CASRDRNIQYF.

The chain uses TRBV6-6 and TRBJ1-5; maybe TRBD1 (6 bases). CDR1 and CDR2 from the germline V gene are MNHNY and SVGAGI (reference sequence). Deletions cut 5 bases from V and 7 bases from J, with 12 bases between. There are 13 residues in the CDR3. The CDR3 sequence: CASSPQGIQPQHF. The CDR3 DNA follows: TGTGCCAGCAGTCCCCAGGGGATCCAGCCCCAGCATTTT.

V usage is TRBV28 and J usage is TRBJ1-5; D ambiguous. This CDR3 is 15 amino acids long. Trimming took off 6 bases at V and 0 bases at J, with 12 bases between the two ends. In germline, CDR1 is MDHEN, CDR2 SYDVKM. The CDR3 region is CASRGGGNSNQPQHF. The CDR3 DNA reads as TGTGCCAGCAGGGGAGGCGGGAATAGCAATCAGCCCCAGCATTTT.

The chain joins TRBV9 to TRBJ2-1; no firm D call. V lost 0 bases and J 9 bases, leaving 7 bases between the germline ends. This CDR3 contains 12 residues. The germline gives CDR1 SGDLS, CDR2 YYNGEE. CDR3 amino acids: CASSVDTREQFF. DNA for the CDR3: TGTGCCAGCAGCGTAGATACCCGTGAGCAGTTCTTC.

The genes are TRBV28 and TRBJ2-5, with a possible D match to TRBD2 (5 bases). The ends were cut back, 5 bases at V and 4 bases at J, with 14 bases in the middle. The germline CDR1 and CDR2 sequences are MDHEN and SYDVKM. The CDR3 contains 14 residues. CDR3 nucleotide sequence: TGTGCCAGCAGTCCTAGGGCGGGTGGAGAGACCCAGTACTTC. It yields the protein CASSPRAGGETQYF.

The rearrangement links TRBV6-6 to TRBJ1-1; D call uncertain. Between the trimmed V and J ends, which lost 4 bases and 1 base, there was a span of 10 bases. CDR1 MNHNY and CDR2 SVGAGI come from the germline V gene (reference sequence). This CDR3 contains 14 residues. The CDR3 loop reads CASSSRTGNTEAFF. CDR3 sequence (DNA): TGTGCCAGCAGTTCCCGGACGGGGAACACTGAAGCTTTCTTT.

This chain links TRBV5-1 with TRBJ2-7, with no clear D. Germline V gene sequence: CDR1 SGHRS, CDR2 YFSETQ. The CDR3 sequence is 14 residues long. V shed 2 bases and J shed 6 bases, with 15 bases lying between them. The CDR3 reads CASSFVPFGGEQYF. The CDR3 nucleotides read TGCGCCAGCAGCTTTGTTCCCTTCGGCGGCGAGCAGTACTTC.

This rearrangement joins TRBV12-5 to TRBJ2-3; the D is unclear. This CDR3 contains 11 residues. Germline V gives CDR1 LGHNT, CDR2 FRNRAP. The V end was cut by 6 bases, the J end by 4 bases, with 5 bases between. The DNA for the CDR3 is TGTGCTAGTGGGTCGGCAGATACGCAGTATTTT. Encoded protein: CASGSADTQYF.